This TCR beta chain was documented in a study of a mutant IDH1 vaccine in newly diagnosed glioma. Assay: immunoSEQ multiplex PCR; the TCRdb copy retains only in-frame clones and omits some. This table holds under 150,000 clones, about 80% found once. This sample's time point: week 11, during vaccination. Vaccination comprised doses that each held 300 ug of mutant IDH1 20-mer peptide, plus topical imiquimod. Germline V gene data show CDR1 as LGHNA and CDR2 as YNFKEQ. The germline V and J ends were trimmed by 1 base and 2 bases, with 9 bases remaining between them. The CDR3 sequence is 15 residues long. Regarding this clone: Its matching antigen is unknown.

The rearrangement joins TRBV4-2 to TRBJ1-3, with unresolved D. The sequencing used PBMCs, collected from a glioma patient whose treatment included an IDH1 peptide vaccine. The sequence was obtained from a man aged 35 to 55 with glioma. The CDR3: CASSQAGTPGNTIYF. The CDR3 coding sequence is TGTGCCAGCAGCCAAGCAGGTACCCCTGGAAACACCATATATTTT.